The entry below describes one T cell receptor (beta chain). Its target is not known. These data come from a study of T cell clonotyping in hematopoietic cell transplantation. In the study overall: Pretransplant recipient samples were taken after cytoreduction. Study-wide results and caveats: Higher Inverse Simpson Index values in graft donor and pretransplant recipient predicted broader posttransplant TCR diversity. Recipient TCR diversity dropped after transplant; expanded clonotypes rose from day 30 to 180. Without cell sorting, CD4 versus CD8 contributions remain unresolved.

TCRdb keeps only in-frame clones here, not all; method: immunoSEQ multiplex PCR. This sample carries about 45,000 clones, around 80% of them seen once, and the ten largest clones take approximately 5.4%. V lost 0 bases to trimming and J lost 6 bases, with 11 bases between them. This CDR3 has 14 residues. Germline V gene data show CDR1 as KGHSY and CDR2 as FQNENV. Indicated time point: recipient sample about 28 days before transplant, after cytoreduction. The sequenced sample was peripheral blood mononuclear cells, obtained before stem cell transplant. This receptor was taken from a man aged 55-75 years with myelodysplastic syndrome. Some clones in this sample may be carry-over from other donors' samples. V and J are TRBV16 and TRBJ1-2, with D unresolved. The CDR3 region is CASSQSTVNHGYTF. The CDR3 bases are TGTGCCAGCAGCCAATCCACAGTGAACCATGGCTACACCTTC.